The subject of this entry is one TCR beta chain. Germline CDR1 LGHDT, CDR2 YNNKEL (reference sequence). Trimming at V came to 4 bases and at J to 0 bases, leaving 9 bases not matched to a gene. CDR3 size: 16 residues. This record comes from a study of blood T cell repertoires in COVID-19. The participants were between about 18 and 89 years old and came from fewer than 25 US areas. Profiling relied on immunoSEQ multiplex PCR, and the TCRdb table lists in-frame clones only, not all of them. The sample has 250,000 to 300,000 clones, approximately 91% seen once; the top ten hold 2.3%. The receptor was derived from a middle-aged woman with acute COVID-19. Sequencing input: PBMCs or T cells enriched from blood (not recorded which). The gene calls are TRBV3-1 (or the pseudogene TRBV3-2) and TRBJ2-7; 7 bases agree with TRBD1. CDR3 in amino acids: CASSRRAPGGSYEQYF. CDR3 DNA sequence: TGTGCCAGCAGCCGACGAGCCCCAGGGGGCTCCTACGAGCAGTACTTC.